This T cell receptor beta chain was sequenced for a study of blood T cells in healthy people across ages. Across the whole study: Template switching retrieved approximately one barcoded beta molecule for each two T cells.

Primers used in a second PCR of about 7 to 12 cycles were a sample-barcoded 5' primer and a J-beta primer mix. TCRdb re-called the 5' RACE reads through MiXCR, storing one row per CDR3 protein. The table lists 1.5 million to 2 million distinct CDR3 sequences, about 50% of them singletons. The CDR3 consists of 15 residues. Germline CDR1 and CDR2: WNHNN and SYGVQD (reference sequence). The V gene lost 2 bases and the J gene lost 2 bases, with 11 bases spanning the gap. The chain carries TRBV10-1 and TRBJ2-3, with D hard to call. The receptor comes from a woman aged 40 to 50 in good health. The sequencing input was blood. The CDR3 spells CASSEPLADTDTQYF. CDR3 DNA sequence: TGCGCCAGCAGTGAGCCGCTCGCGGACACAGATACGCAGTATTTT.